These T cell receptor beta chains were read from a single sample in a study of OX40 agonist ivuxolimab in advanced cancers. Data came from immunoSEQ multiplex PCR; TCRdb stores just in-frame clones and leaves some out. Of more than 75,000 clones listed, about nine tenths are singletons. The source was CD4+ or CD8+ T cells sorted from blood, collected in a trial of the OX40 agonist ivuxolimab. Receptor source: an adult with an advanced solid tumor such as melanoma, head and neck, liver or kidney cancer. CDR3s include the opening cysteine and the closing phenylalanine or tryptophan.

cdr3_aa	j_call	v_call
CAISERQSPTDTQYF	TRBJ2-3	TRBV10-3
CASSLRLGGEQYF	TRBJ2-7	TRBV7-7
CAISESVGTGNTIYF	TRBJ1-3	TRBV10-3
CASSRGSPLHF	TRBJ1-6	TRBV25-1
CSYVVNTEAFF	TRBJ1-1	TRBV29-1
CASSLSTGLRYQPQHF	TRBJ1-5	TRBV28
CASRGAGPRDEQFF	TRBJ2-1	TRBV28
CASSRRSPQRNSPLHF	TRBJ1-6	TRBV21-1
CASSFFVGGQDTQYF	TRBJ2-3	TRBV7-8
CASSRQGLTGNTIYF	TRBJ1-3	TRBV5-1
CASSLRQANTYEQYF	TRBJ2-7	TRBV6-5
CAWSASNQPQHF	TRBJ1-5	TRBV30
CATSRDRTPVEQYF	TRBJ2-7	TRBV15
CASSLQGDGYTF	TRBJ1-2	TRBV7-9
CASRGKKPGANVLTF	TRBJ2-6	TRBV10-2
CASSRQGPDHRTGELFF	TRBJ2-2	TRBV7-9
CASSDPSTGGGEAFF	TRBJ1-1	TRBV6-1
CASSTTDGGRLFF	TRBJ1-4	TRBV11-1